This T cell receptor beta chain stems from a study of T cells in Graves' hyperthyroidism and ophthalmopathy. Overall study results and limits: Most thyroid-expanded clonotypes above 0.001 were also found in blood.

The V and J ends lost 0 bases and 3 bases respectively, with 6 bases between them. Germline loops: CDR1 GTSNPN, CDR2 SVGIG (reference sequence). CDR3 length: 13 residues. RNA transcripts gave rise to amplified TCR beta CDR3 regions. An initial round of RT-PCR targeting the TCR CDR3 relied on the HTBI primer set. One entry per CDR3 protein, called by TCRdb with MiXCR from the multiplex PCR reads. The top ten clones hold 7% to 8.5% of a sample with about 290,000 distinct CDR3 sequences, roughly 15% of them seen once. This clonotype was observed at least ten times. Antigen: not known. Lactation, pregnancy, other autoimmune disease or uncontrolled infection led to exclusion of patients.

The chain has TRBV30 and TRBJ1-5; no clear D. Sequences were obtained from blood. The sequence came from a young woman with Graves' hyperthyroidism that later progressed to Graves' ophthalmopathy. The CDR3 DNA sequence: TGTGCCTGGAGTGTAAACAACAATCAGCCCCAGCATTTT. Translating it yields CAWSVNNNQPQHF.